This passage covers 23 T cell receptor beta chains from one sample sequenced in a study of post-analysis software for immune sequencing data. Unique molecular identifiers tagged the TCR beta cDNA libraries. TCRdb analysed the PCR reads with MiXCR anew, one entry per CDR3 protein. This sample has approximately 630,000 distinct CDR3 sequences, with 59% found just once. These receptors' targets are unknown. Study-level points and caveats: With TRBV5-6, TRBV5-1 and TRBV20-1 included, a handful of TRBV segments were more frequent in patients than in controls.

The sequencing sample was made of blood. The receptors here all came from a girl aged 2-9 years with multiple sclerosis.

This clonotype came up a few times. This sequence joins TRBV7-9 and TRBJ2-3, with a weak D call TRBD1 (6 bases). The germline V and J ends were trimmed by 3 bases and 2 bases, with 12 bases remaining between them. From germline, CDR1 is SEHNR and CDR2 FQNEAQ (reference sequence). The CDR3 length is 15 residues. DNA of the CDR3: TGTGCCAGCAGCTTCACAGGGACCTCCACAGATACGCAGTATTTT. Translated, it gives CASSFTGTSTDTQYF.

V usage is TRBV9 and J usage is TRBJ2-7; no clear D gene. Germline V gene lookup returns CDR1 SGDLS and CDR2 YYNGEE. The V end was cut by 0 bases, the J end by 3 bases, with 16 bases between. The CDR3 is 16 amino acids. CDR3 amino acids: CASSVVDSTVVYEQYF. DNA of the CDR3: TGTGCCAGCAGCGTAGTTGACTCCACTGTAGTCTACGAGCAGTACTTC.

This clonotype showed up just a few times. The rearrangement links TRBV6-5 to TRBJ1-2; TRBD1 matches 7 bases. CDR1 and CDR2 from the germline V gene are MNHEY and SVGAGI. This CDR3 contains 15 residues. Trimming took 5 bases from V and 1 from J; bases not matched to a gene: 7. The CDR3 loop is CASSNQGGLNYGYTF. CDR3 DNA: TGTGCCAGCAGTAATCAGGGGGGGCTTAACTATGGCTACACCTTC.

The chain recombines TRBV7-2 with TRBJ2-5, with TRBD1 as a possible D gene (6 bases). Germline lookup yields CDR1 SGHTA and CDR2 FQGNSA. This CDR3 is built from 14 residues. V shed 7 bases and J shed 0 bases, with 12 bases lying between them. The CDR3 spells CASNPDSYQETQYF. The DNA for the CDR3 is TGTGCCAGCAACCCGGACAGTTACCAAGAGACCCAGTACTTC.

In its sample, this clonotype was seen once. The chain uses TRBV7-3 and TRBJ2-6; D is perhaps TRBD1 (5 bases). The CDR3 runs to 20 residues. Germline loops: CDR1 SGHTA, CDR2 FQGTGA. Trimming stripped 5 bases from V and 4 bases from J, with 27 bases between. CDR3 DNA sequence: TGTGCCAGCAGCCAAGGCCGGATAGACAGTACCAAGGCCGGGGCCAACGTCCTGACTTTC. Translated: CASSQGRIDSTKAGANVLTF. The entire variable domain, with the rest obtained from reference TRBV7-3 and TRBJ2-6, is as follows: GAGVSQTPSNKVTEKGKYVELRCDPISGHTALYWYRQSLGQGPEFLIYFQGTGAADDSGLPNDRFFAVRPEGSVSTLKIQRTERGDSAVYLCASSQGRIDSTKAGANVLTFGAGSRLTVL.

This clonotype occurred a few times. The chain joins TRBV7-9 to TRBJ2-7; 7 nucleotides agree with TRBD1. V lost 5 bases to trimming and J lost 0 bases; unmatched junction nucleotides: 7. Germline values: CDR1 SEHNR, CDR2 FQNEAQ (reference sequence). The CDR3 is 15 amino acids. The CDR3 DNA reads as TGTGCCAGCAGCCGCACCGGGACAGTCTCCTACGAGCAGTACTTC. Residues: CASSRTGTVSYEQYF.

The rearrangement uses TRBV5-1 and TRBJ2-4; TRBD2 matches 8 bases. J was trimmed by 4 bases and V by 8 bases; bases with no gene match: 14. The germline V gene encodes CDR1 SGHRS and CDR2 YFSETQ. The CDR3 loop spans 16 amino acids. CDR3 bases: TGCGCCAGGCCACTATCTGGACTAGCATCGAAAAACATTCAGTACTTC. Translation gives CARPLSGLASKNIQYF.

The CDR3 coding sequence is TGTGCCAGCAGTTCAGGGGGCTTCACCTCAGATACGCAGTATTTT. The encoded protein is CASSSGGFTSDTQYF. The chain joins TRBV6-6 to TRBJ2-3; 8 bases fit TRBD1. The V gene end was trimmed by 4 bases and the J gene end by 4 bases; junction bases not matched to a gene: 7. The germline CDR1 and CDR2 sequences are MNHNY and SVGAGI (reference sequence). The CDR3 runs to 15 residues.

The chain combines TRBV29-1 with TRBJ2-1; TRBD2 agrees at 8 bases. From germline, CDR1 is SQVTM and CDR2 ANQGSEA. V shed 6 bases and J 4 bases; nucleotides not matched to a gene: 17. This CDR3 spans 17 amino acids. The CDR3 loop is CSVVRGGLVALYNEQFF. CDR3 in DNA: TGCAGCGTCGTCCGGGGGGGACTTGTCGCCTTATACAATGAGCAGTTCTTC.

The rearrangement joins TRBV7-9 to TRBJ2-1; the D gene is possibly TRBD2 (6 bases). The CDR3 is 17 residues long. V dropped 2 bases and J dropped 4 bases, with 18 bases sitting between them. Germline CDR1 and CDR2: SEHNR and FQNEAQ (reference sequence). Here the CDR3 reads CASSLYRAGLFYNEQFF. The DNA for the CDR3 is TGTGCCAGCAGCTTATACCGAGCGGGCCTATTTTACAATGAGCAGTTCTTC.

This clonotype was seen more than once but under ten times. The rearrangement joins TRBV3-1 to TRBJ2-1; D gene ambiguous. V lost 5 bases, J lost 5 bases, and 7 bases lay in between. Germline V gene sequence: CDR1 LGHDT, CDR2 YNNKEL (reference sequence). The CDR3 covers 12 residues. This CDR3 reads CASSNGHNEQFF. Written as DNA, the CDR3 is TGTGCCAGCAGCAACGGACACAATGAGCAGTTCTTC.

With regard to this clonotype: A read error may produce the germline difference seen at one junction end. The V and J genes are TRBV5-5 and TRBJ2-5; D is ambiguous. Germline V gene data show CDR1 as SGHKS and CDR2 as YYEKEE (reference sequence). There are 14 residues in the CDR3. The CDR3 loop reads CAGSLESGGVTQYF. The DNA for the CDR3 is TGTGCCGGCAGCTTGGAATCGGGTGGAGTGACCCAGTACTTC.

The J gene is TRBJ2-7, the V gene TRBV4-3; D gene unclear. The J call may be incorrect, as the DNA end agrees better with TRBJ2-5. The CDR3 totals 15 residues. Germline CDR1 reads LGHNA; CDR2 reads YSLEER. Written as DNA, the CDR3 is TGCGCCAGCAGCCAAGAAGGAATGGGCGGAGAGACCCAGTACTTC. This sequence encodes CASSQEGMGGETQYF.

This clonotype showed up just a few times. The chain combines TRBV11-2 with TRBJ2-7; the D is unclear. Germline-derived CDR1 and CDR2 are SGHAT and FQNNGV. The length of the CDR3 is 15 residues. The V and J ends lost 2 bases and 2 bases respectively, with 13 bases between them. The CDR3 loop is CASSLLAWETYEQYF. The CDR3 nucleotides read TGTGCCAGCAGCTTACTTGCTTGGGAAACCTACGAGCAGTACTTC.

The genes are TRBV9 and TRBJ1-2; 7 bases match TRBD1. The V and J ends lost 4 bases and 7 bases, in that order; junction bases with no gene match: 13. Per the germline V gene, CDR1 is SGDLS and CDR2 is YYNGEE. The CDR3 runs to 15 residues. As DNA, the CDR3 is TGTGCCAGCAGCCCTCAGCCGGACAGGAGCGCTGGCTACACCTTC. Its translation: CASSPQPDRSAGYTF.

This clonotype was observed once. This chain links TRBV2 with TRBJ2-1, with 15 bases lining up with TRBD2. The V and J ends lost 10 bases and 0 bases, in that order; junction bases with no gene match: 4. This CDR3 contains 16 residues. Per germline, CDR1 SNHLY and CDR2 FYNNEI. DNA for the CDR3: TGTGCCACCGGGACTAGCGGGAGGTCCTCCTACAATGAGCAGTTCTTC. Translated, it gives CATGTSGRSSYNEQFF. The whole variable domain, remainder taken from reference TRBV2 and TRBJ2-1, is EPEVTQTPSHQVTQMGQEVILRCVPISNHLYFYWYRQILGQKVEFLVSFYNNEISEKSEIFDDQFSVERPDGSNFTLKIRSTKLEDSAMYFCATGTSGRSSYNEQFFGPGTRLTVL.

The CDR3 coding sequence is TGCGCCAGCAGCTTACAGGGGGCCGTCGACACCGGGGAGCTGTTTTTT. Its protein is CASSLQGAVDTGELFF. The chain uses TRBV5-1 and TRBJ2-2; 9 nucleotides align to TRBD1. Germline V gene sequence: CDR1 SGHRS, CDR2 YFSETQ. The CDR3 extends over 16 amino acids. V dropped 2 bases and J dropped 3; count of bases not matched to a gene: 5.

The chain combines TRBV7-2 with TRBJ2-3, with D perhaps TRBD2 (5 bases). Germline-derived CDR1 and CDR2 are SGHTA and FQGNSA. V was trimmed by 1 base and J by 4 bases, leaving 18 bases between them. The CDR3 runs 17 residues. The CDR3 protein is CASSLGPGGSGPDTQYF. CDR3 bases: TGTGCCAGCAGCTTAGGACCCGGAGGTAGTGGCCCAGATACGCAGTATTTT.

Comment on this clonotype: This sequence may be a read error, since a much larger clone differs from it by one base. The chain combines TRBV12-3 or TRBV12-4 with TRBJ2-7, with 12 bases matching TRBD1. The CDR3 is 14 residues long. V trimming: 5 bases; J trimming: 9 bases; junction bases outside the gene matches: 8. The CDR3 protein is CASSGTGGINGQYF. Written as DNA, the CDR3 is TGTGCCAGCAGTGGGACAGGGGGCATCAACGGGCAGTACTTC.

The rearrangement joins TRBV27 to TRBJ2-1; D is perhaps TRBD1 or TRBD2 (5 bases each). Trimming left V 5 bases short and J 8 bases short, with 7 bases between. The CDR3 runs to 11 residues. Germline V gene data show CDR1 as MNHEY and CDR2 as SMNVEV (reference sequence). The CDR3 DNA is TGTGCCAGCAGTGTGGGGGATGAGCAGTTCTTC. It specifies CASSVGDEQFF.

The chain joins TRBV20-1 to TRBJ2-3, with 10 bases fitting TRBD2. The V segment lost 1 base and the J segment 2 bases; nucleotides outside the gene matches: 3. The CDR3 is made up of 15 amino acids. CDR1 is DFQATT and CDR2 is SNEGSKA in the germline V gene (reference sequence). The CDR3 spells CSARGTSGYTDTQYF. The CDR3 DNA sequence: TGCAGTGCTAGAGGGACTAGCGGTTACACAGATACGCAGTATTTT.

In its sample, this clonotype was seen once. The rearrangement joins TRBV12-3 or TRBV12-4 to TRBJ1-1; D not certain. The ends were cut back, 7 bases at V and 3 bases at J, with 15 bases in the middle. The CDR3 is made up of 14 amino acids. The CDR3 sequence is CASNIGPYHTEAFF. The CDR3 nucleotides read TGTGCCAGCAACATTGGGCCCTACCACACTGAAGCTTTCTTT.

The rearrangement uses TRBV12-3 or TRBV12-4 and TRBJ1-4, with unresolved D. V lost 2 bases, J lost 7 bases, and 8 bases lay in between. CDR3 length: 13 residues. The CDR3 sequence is CASSLIAIEKLFF. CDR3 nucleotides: TGTGCCAGCAGTTTAATTGCCATTGAAAAACTGTTTTTT.